The 28 T cell receptor beta chains below were found in one sample sequenced in a study of T-cell reconstitution after alpha-beta-depleted transplantation in children. Using unique molecular identifiers, the investigators prepared the TCRbeta library. MiXCR, applied by TCRdb to the PCR reads, yields one record per CDR3 protein. The sample lists about 510,000 distinct CDR3 sequences, over 10% occurring once. The sequencing here drew on PBMCs, mostly from graft donor cells, taken 180 days after TCRalphabeta/CD19-depleted stem cell transplant. These receptors all stem from a female patient aged 2-10 years who had a stem cell transplant for aplastic anemia, so the T cells may come from the graft donor.

The table lists this clonotype with many counts. The V call is TRBV12-3 or TRBV12-4, the J call TRBJ2-5; the D gene is possibly TRBD1 (5 bases). CDR3 length: 13 amino acids. V was trimmed by 5 bases and J by 5 bases, leaving 12 bases between them. CDR3 nucleotide sequence: TGTGCCAGCAGTCCAGGGCGTGGGGAGACCCAGTACTTC. The encoded protein is CASSPGRGETQYF.

CDR3 DNA: TGTGCCAGCAAAGGACAGAGCACAGATACGCAGTATTTT. Its protein is CASKGQSTDTQYF. The chain joins TRBV6-1 to TRBJ2-3; D possibly corresponds to TRBD1 (6 bases). Between the trimmed V and J ends, which lost 7 bases and 0 bases, there was a span of 8 bases. In germline, CDR1 is MNHNS, CDR2 SASEGT. The CDR3 sequence is 13 residues long.

This clonotype was observed many times. The V and J genes are TRBV29-1 and TRBJ2-2; 12 nucleotides line up with TRBD2. V shed 3 bases and J 7 bases; nucleotides not matched to a gene: 9. Germline CDR1 and CDR2: SQVTM and ANQGSEA. The CDR3 is made up of 16 amino acids. The CDR3 DNA is TGCAGCGTTGAGGCTAGCGGGAGGGCCTCCGGCGGGGAGCTGTTTTTT. Its protein is CSVEASGRASGGELFF.

The V call is TRBV11-1, the J call TRBJ2-5; D might be TRBD2 (6 bases). The germline V and J ends were trimmed by 0 bases and 1 base, with 21 bases remaining between them. Per germline, CDR1 SGHAT and CDR2 FQDESV (reference sequence). This CDR3 has 19 amino acids. The CDR3 nucleotides read TGTGCCAGCAGCTTAGCGTGGGAGGAAGGTTTCCTCGTCCAAGAGACCCAGTACTTC. This sequence encodes CASSLAWEEGFLVQETQYF.

In its sample, this clonotype was seen a few times. The rearrangement joins TRBV5-6 to TRBJ2-3; a possible D gene is TRBD2 (6 bases). With 1 base removed from V and 6 bases from J, the gap between germline ends came to 15 bases. The V gene's germline CDR1 is SGHDT and CDR2 YYEEEE. CDR3 size: 15 residues. The DNA for the CDR3 is TGTGCCAGCAGCTTGCCTAGCGACCCCTGGGATACGCAGTATTTT. It yields the protein CASSLPSDPWDTQYF.

V is TRBV6-2 or TRBV6-3 and J is TRBJ2-2; 10 bases match TRBD1. Germline trimming cut 4 bases from V and 6 bases from J; bases unmatched to any gene: 8. This CDR3 has 16 amino acids. The V gene's germline CDR1 is MNHEY and CDR2 SVGEGT. CDR3 nucleotides: TGTGCCAGCAGTTCACGTGGACAGGGGGGGGCCGGGGAGCTGTTTTTT. Its translation: CASSSRGQGGAGELFF.

This clonotype was detected many times. The chain uses TRBV12-3 or TRBV12-4 and TRBJ1-5; 9 bases fit TRBD1. V was pared by 5 bases and J by 5 bases, with 7 bases of the junction left unmatched. The CDR3 is made up of 15 amino acids. CDR3 DNA: TGTGCCAGCAGTCGCCGGGACAGGGCCTATCAGCCCCAGCATTTT. As protein: CASSRRDRAYQPQHF.

The genes are TRBV20-1 and TRBJ2-3, with 7 bases matching TRBD2. This CDR3 has 13 amino acids. Germline V gives CDR1 DFQATT, CDR2 SNEGSKA (reference sequence). V gave up 3 bases and J gave up 6 bases; unmatched junction bases: 6. Written as DNA, the CDR3 is TGCAGTGCTAGCGGGAGGACCAGGGATACGCAGTATTTT. Amino acid sequence: CSASGRTRDTQYF.

This clonotype was found a few times. V usage is TRBV5-1 and J usage is TRBJ2-5; perhaps TRBD2 as D (6 bases). Germline CDR1 and CDR2: SGHRS and YFSETQ. V was clipped by 3 bases and J by 3 bases, with 12 bases between them. This CDR3 region has 14 residues. The CDR3, as DNA: TGCGCCAGCAGCTCCGGCGGAGGGAAAGAGACCCAGTACTTC. Translated: CASSSGGGKETQYF. The entire variable domain, with the rest obtained from reference TRBV5-1 and TRBJ2-5, is as follows: KAGVTQTPRYLIKTRGQQVTLSCSPISGHRSVSWYQQTPGQGLQFLFEYFSETQRNKGNFPGRFSGRQFSNSRSEMNVSTLELGDSALYLCASSSGGGKETQYFGPGTRLLVL.

This chain's CDR3 is CATRVMDRSNTGELFF. The CDR3 DNA follows: TGTGCCACCCGGGTGATGGACAGGAGTAACACCGGGGAGCTGTTTTTT. V is TRBV6-1 and J is TRBJ2-2; 7 nucleotides match TRBD1. J gave up 2 bases and V 10 bases, and 13 bases lay outside the gene matches. In germline, CDR1 is MNHNS, CDR2 SASEGT. This CDR3 region has 16 residues.

This clonotype was recorded at least ten times. J is TRBJ1-1 and V is TRBV12-3 or TRBV12-4; D possibly corresponds to TRBD1 (5 bases). The germline V and J ends were trimmed by 5 bases and 7 bases, with 17 bases remaining between them. CDR3 length equals 14 residues. CDR3 bases: TGTGCCAGCAGTCCCTCGGGGGGACGAGGTGAAGCTTTCTTT. Its translation: CASSPSGGRGEAFF.

Only a few counts were recorded for this clonotype. The chain has TRBV29-1 and TRBJ2-5, with D perhaps TRBD1 (5 bases). The CDR3 has 11 amino acids. Trimming removed 7 bases from V and 6 bases from J, with 12 bases in between. CDR1 and CDR2 (germline): SQVTM, ANQGSEA. In DNA, the CDR3 is TGCAGCGGGGGCACCGAAAAGACCCAGTACTTC. Translation: CSGGTEKTQYF.

This clonotype has more than one count but fewer than ten. The V call is TRBV5-6, the J call TRBJ2-1, with 13 bases matching TRBD2. The CDR3 is made up of 17 amino acids. Trimming cost V 4 bases and J 6 bases; bases outside gene matches: 10. From germline, CDR1 is SGHDT and CDR2 YYEEEE. The CDR3: CASSRPGLAGRGNEQFF. CDR3 DNA sequence: TGTGCCAGCAGCCGACCGGGACTAGCGGGACGGGGCAATGAGCAGTTCTTC.

This clonotype was observed many times. V gene TRBV5-1 combines with J gene TRBJ2-3; a possible D gene is TRBD2 (7 bases). With 1 base removed from V and 5 bases from J, the gap between germline ends came to 11 bases. Germline values: CDR1 SGHRS, CDR2 YFSETQ. This CDR3 has 14 amino acids. DNA of the CDR3: TGCGCCAGCAGCTTGTCCGGGGGGCAAGATACGCAGTATTTT. Translated: CASSLSGGQDTQYF.

This chain joins TRBV5-5 and TRBJ1-2, with a tentative D call TRBD1 (6 bases). The CDR3 loop spans 13 amino acids. With 6 bases removed from V and 7 bases from J, the gap between germline ends came to 16 bases. In germline, CDR1 is SGHKS, CDR2 YYEKEE (reference sequence). Here the CDR3 DNA reads TGTGCCAGCACCACCCCGGGGGCGGGTGGCTACACCTTC. It specifies CASTTPGAGGYTF.

This clonotype was detected only a few times. This chain connects TRBV3-1 to TRBJ2-7; 7 nucleotides agree with TRBD2. The CDR3 is made up of 16 amino acids. Germline V CDR1 and CDR2: LGHDT, YNNKEL (reference sequence). J was trimmed by 0 bases and V by 5 bases; bases with no gene match: 10. The DNA of the CDR3 is TGTGCCAGCAGCGCCACAACTAGCGCTAGCTCCTACGAGCAGTACTTC. This sequence encodes CASSATTSASSYEQYF.

The chain recombines TRBV24-1 with TRBJ2-1; D unclear. Trimming took off 1 base at V and 8 bases at J, with 11 bases between the two ends. This CDR3 is built from 14 residues. From germline, CDR1 is KGHDR and CDR2 SFDVKD. In DNA form, the CDR3 reads TGTGCCACCAGTGATTTACGGACCGAGGATGAGCAGTTCTTC. Its translation: CATSDLRTEDEQFF.

This clonotype was seen more than once but under ten times. The chain has TRBV28 and TRBJ2-7, with 8 positions matching TRBD1. Germline CDR1 is MDHEN and CDR2 is SYDVKM. Trimming at V came to 7 bases and at J to 5 bases, leaving 10 bases not matched to a gene. The CDR3 has 14 residues. CDR3 DNA sequence: TGTGCCAGCACGGAAGGACAGGGCCAGAACGAGCAGTACTTC. Translated: CASTEGQGQNEQYF. The whole variable domain, remainder taken from reference TRBV28 and TRBJ2-7, is DVKVTQSSRYLVKRTGEKVFLECVQDMDHENMFWYRQDPGLGLRLIYFSYDVKMKEKGDIPEGYSVSREKKERFSLILESASTNQTSMYLCASTEGQGQNEQYFGPGTRLTVT.

This clonotype was found a few times. The J gene is TRBJ1-5, the V gene TRBV5-1; 9 nucleotides agree with TRBD1. This CDR3 has 15 amino acids. The V and J ends lost 5 bases and 2 bases, in that order; junction bases with no gene match: 5. Germline V gene sequence: CDR1 SGHRS, CDR2 YFSETQ. For the CDR3, the DNA is TGCGCCAGCAGGCCGGGACAGGGAGGCAATCAGCCCCAGCATTTT. Amino acids: CASRPGQGGNQPQHF.

This sequence joins TRBV20-1 and TRBJ2-7; TRBD1 matches at 9 bases. Germline-derived CDR1 and CDR2 are DFQATT and SNEGSKA (reference sequence). There are 15 residues in the CDR3. With V trimmed by 3 bases and J by 2 bases, 8 bases remained unmatched. CDR3 nucleotide sequence: TGCAGTGCTAGCTTAGAAGGGACAGGGCCCTACGAGCAGTACGTC. Its protein product is CSASLEGTGPYEQYV.

There are many counts of this clonotype. The J gene is TRBJ1-2, the V gene TRBV28; 12 bases agree with TRBD1. Looked up from germline, CDR1 is MDHEN and CDR2 is SYDVKM. CDR3 length equals 16 residues. V shed 5 bases and J 3 bases; nucleotides not matched to a gene: 7. CDR3 loop: CASSQSGTGGYYGYTF. CDR3 nucleotide sequence: TGTGCCAGCAGTCAATCCGGGACAGGGGGCTACTATGGCTACACCTTC.

The rearrangement joins TRBV11-2 to TRBJ2-7; possibly TRBD1 or TRBD2 for D (6 bases each). Trimming took off 6 bases at V and 3 bases at J, with 12 bases between the two ends. Germline assignment: CDR1 SGHAT and CDR2 FQNNGV. This CDR3 spans 13 amino acids. The CDR3 DNA reads as TGTGCCAGCAGGCGGGACACTTACTACGAGCAGTACTTC. It codes for CASRRDTYYEQYF.

This clonotype was seen only a few times. The V and J genes are TRBV5-1 and TRBJ2-3; 9 positions match TRBD1. Germline assignment: CDR1 SGHRS and CDR2 YFSETQ. The CDR3 has 16 residues. Germline trimming cut 0 bases from V and 0 bases from J; bases unmatched to any gene: 2. CDR3 amino acids: CASSLAGQGSTDTQYF. The CDR3 region has the DNA TGCGCCAGCAGCTTGGCTGGACAGGGGAGCACAGATACGCAGTATTTT.

The chain joins TRBV4-3 to TRBJ2-3; 9 nucleotides match TRBD1. Trimming at V came to 3 bases and at J to 4 bases, leaving 20 bases not matched to a gene. The CDR3 has 20 amino acids. Germline V gene data show CDR1 as LGHNA and CDR2 as YSLEER. The CDR3: CASSHSPGQGSKGGADTQYF. CDR3 in DNA: TGCGCCAGCAGCCATTCACCGGGACAGGGTTCTAAGGGTGGGGCAGATACGCAGTATTTT.

This sequence joins TRBV5-5 and TRBJ2-1; 15 bases agree with TRBD2. The CDR3 sequence is 16 residues long. V lost 4 bases to trimming and J lost 4 bases; unmatched junction nucleotides: 3. Germline lookup yields CDR1 SGHKS and CDR2 YYEKEE (reference sequence). The DNA for the CDR3 is TGTGCCAGCAGCCGGACTAGCGGGAGGGAATACAATGAGCAGTTCTTC. Protein product: CASSRTSGREYNEQFF.

Remarks on this clonotype: A much larger clone differs by one base, so this may be a read error. The V gene is TRBV28, the J gene TRBJ2-3; a possible D gene is TRBD2 (5 bases). The CDR3 extends over 14 amino acids. Germline loops: CDR1 MDHEN, CDR2 SYDVKM. Here the CDR3 reads CASSFLSSTYTQYF. CDR3 bases: TGTGCCAGCAGTTTTTTATCTAGCACATATACGCAGTATTTT.

This clonotype was counted only a few times. V usage is TRBV7-9 and J usage is TRBJ1-1; D perhaps matches TRBD1 (5 bases). This CDR3 comprises 14 residues. V was pared by 7 bases and J by 5 bases, with 17 bases between. Germline V gives CDR1 SEHNR, CDR2 FQNEAQ (reference sequence). The CDR3 reads CASTPLGQGTEAFF. Written as DNA, the CDR3 is TGTGCCAGCACCCCCCTGGGGCAGGGAACTGAAGCTTTCTTT.

The chain recombines TRBV7-2 with TRBJ2-1; 7 bases align to TRBD2. This CDR3 is 15 amino acids long. The germline V gene encodes CDR1 SGHTA and CDR2 FQGNSA. V lost 3 bases and J lost 3; bases outside the gene matches: 5. Written as DNA, the CDR3 is TGTGCCAGCAGCTTCCGGGACTACTACTACAATGAGCAGTTCTTC. Translation: CASSFRDYYYNEQFF.